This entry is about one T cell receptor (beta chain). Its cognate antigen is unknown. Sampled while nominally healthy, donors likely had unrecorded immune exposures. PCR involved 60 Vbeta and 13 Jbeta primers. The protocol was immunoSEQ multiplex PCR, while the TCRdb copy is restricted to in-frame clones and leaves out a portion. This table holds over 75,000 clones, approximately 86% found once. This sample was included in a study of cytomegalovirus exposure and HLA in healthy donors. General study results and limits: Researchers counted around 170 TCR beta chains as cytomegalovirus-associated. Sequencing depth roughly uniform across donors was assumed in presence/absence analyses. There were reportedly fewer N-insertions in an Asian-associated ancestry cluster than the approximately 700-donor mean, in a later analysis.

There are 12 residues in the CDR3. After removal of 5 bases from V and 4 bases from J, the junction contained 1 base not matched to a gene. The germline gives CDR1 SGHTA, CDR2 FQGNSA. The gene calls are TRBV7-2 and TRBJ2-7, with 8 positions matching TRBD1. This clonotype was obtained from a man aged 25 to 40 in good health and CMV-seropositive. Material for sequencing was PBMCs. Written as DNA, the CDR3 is TGTGCCAGCAGCCGACAGGGGTACGAGCAGTACTTC. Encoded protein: CASSRQGYEQYF.